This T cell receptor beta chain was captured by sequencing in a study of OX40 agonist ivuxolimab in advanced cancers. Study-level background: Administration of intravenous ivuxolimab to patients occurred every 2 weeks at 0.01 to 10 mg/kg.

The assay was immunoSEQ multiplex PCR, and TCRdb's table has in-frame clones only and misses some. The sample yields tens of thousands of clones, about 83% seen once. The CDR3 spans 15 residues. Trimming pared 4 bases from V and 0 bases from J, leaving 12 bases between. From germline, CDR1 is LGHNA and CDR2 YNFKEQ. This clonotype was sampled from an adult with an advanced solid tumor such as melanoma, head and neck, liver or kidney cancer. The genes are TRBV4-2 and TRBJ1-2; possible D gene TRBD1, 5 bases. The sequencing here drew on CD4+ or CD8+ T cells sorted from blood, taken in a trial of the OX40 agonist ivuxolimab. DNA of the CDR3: TGTGCCAGCAGCCCCACCCAGACAGCTAACTATGGCTACACCTTC. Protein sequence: CASSPTQTANYGYTF.